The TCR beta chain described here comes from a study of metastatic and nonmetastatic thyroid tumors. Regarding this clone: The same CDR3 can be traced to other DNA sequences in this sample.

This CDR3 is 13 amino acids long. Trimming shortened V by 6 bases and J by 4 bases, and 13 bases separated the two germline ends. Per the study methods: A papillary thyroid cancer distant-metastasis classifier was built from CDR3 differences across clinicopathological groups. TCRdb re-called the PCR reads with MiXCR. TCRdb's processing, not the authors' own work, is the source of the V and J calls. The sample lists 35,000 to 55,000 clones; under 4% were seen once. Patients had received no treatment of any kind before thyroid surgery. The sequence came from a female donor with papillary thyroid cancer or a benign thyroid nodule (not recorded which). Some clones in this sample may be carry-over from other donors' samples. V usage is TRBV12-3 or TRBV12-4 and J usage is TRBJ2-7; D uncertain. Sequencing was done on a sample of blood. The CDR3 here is CASSRSWSYEQYF. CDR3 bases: TGTGCCAGCAGCCGGTCCTGGTCTTACGAGCAGTACTTC.